A few counts support the clone carrying this TCR beta chain. Its target is not known. This entry is derived from a study of T-cell memory formation after mild COVID-19. Study results and limitations: Pre-infection memory held some responding clones, suggesting pre-existing cross-reactive T cells responded. Second-wave clones with a day 37 peak had unconfirmed SARS-CoV-2 specificity.

TCR alpha and TCR beta cDNA libraries carrying sample barcodes and UMIs were produced by 5'RACE using constant-segment primers. TCRdb used MiXCR to reprocess the 5' RACE reads, holding one entry per CDR3 protein. The sample yields about 150,000 distinct CDR3 sequences, 13% seen once. The clonotype originates from a man between 18 and 35 years old who had mild COVID-19 (a few samples of this study predate the infection). Cell type and time point are not known. Sequencing input: PBMCs or a T cell subset sorted from them (not recorded which).

The CDR3 spells CASTRNAGNEQFF. CDR3 coding DNA: TGTGCCAGCACCCGAAATGCTGGGAATGAGCAGTTCTTC. This chain connects TRBV12-3 or TRBV12-4 to TRBJ2-1, with no clear D. This CDR3 is built from 13 residues. V was shortened by 7 bases and J by 7 bases, with 14 bases between the two germline ends.